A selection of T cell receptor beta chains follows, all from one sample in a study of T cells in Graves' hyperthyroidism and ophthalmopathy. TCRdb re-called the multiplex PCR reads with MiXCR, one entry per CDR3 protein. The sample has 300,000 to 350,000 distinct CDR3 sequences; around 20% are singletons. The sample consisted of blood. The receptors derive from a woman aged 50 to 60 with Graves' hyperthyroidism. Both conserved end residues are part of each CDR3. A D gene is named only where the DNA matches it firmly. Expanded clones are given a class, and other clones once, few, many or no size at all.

CASRPMRGDTGELFF,TGTGCCAGCAGGCCCATGCGGGGGGACACCGGGGAGCTGTTTTTT,many,TRBV6-1,TRBD2,TRBJ2-2
CASSRLAGGFGKGDDEQFF,TGTGCCAGCAGTAGACTAGCGGGAGGCTTCGGGAAGGGTGACGATGAGCAGTTCTTC,medium-sized,TRBV28,TRBD2,TRBJ2-1
CASSDWTGGSTDTQYF,TGTGCCAGCAGTGATTGGACAGGGGGGAGCACAGATACGCAGTATTTT,many,TRBV6-1,TRBD1,TRBJ2-3
CASSQEYSLGQEKLFF,TGCGCCAGCAGCCAAGAGTACAGCTTGGGTCAGGAAAAACTGTTTTTT,.,TRBV4-1,.,TRBJ1-4
CASSYGGINSPLHF,TGTGCCAGCAGTTACGGGGGCATAAATTCACCCCTCCACTTT,many,TRBV6-5,.,TRBJ1-6
CSARQRGGHNQPQHF,TGCAGTGCGCGGCAGCGTGGAGGCCACAATCAGCCCCAGCATTTT,many,TRBV20-1,.,TRBJ1-5
CSVLDRGDSYEQYF,TGCAGCGTTTTAGACAGGGGAGATTCCTACGAGCAGTACTTC,many,TRBV29-1,TRBD1,TRBJ2-7
CSASSTGQETQYF,TGCAGTGCTAGTTCGACCGGGCAAGAGACCCAGTACTTC,few,TRBV20-1,.,TRBJ2-5
CASSASQAEAFF,TGTGCCAGCAGTGCATCCCAGGCTGAAGCTTTCTTT,.,TRBV2,.,TRBJ1-1
CASSIGPNEQFF,TGTGCCAGTAGTATAGGGCCAAATGAGCAGTTCTTC,few,TRBV19,.,TRBJ2-1
CASSQGGRGGNIQYF,TGTGCCAGCAGTCAGGGGGGCAGGGGGGGGAACATTCAGTACTTC,.,TRBV6-1,.,TRBJ2-4
CASSLRRGTSNQPQHF,TGTGCCAGCAGTTTAAGGAGGGGCACAAGCAATCAGCCCCAGCATTTT,many,TRBV12-3/TRBV12-4,.,TRBJ1-5
CASSLVLAGGRSPSNEQFF,TGCGCCAGCAGCTTGGTGCTAGCGGGGGGGCGTTCCCCCTCAAATGAGCAGTTCTTC,many,TRBV5-1,TRBD2,TRBJ2-1